This T cell receptor beta chain stems from a study of cytomegalovirus exposure and HLA in healthy donors. Overall study findings and caveats: Indistinguishable V segments such as TRBV6-2 and TRBV6-3 were excluded.

Vbeta (60) and Jbeta (13) primers were used in the PCR. The protocol was immunoSEQ multiplex PCR, while the TCRdb copy is restricted to in-frame clones and leaves out a portion. The data show 150,000 to 200,000 clones, 65% to 80% seen once. The count of this clone is one. Its antigen is unknown. The germline CDR1 and CDR2 sequences are MDHEN and SYDVKM. Trimming took off 4 bases at V and 9 bases at J, with 22 bases between the two ends. The CDR3 covers 16 residues. The source of this sequence is a woman younger than 45 in good health and CMV-seropositive. The chain combines TRBV28 with TRBJ2-4, with D possibly being TRBD2 (6 bases). Input material: PBMCs. DNA of the CDR3: TGTGCCAGCAGTTACATCCTCCGGAGAGGGGAGGCCATTCAGTACTTC. Amino acid sequence: CASSYILRRGEAIQYF.